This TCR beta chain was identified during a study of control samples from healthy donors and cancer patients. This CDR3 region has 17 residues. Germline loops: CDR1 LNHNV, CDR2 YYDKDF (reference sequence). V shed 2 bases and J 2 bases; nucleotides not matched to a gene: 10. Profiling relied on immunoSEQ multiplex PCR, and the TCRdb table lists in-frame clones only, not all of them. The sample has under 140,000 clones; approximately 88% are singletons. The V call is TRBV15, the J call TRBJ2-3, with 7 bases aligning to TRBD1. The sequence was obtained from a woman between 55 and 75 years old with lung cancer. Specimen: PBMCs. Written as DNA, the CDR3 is TGTGCCACCAGCAGACTATCGGGACAGTACAACACAGATACGCAGTATTTT. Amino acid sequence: CATSRLSGQYNTDTQYF.